This TCR beta chain was captured by sequencing in a study of OX40 agonist ivuxolimab in advanced cancers. Study-wide background: The group had a mean age of 60 years, ranged from about 20 to 79, and was 80% to 90% male. More than 35% of patients had received prior checkpoint inhibitor therapy.

Data came from immunoSEQ multiplex PCR; TCRdb stores just in-frame clones and leaves some out. This table has 20,000 to 30,000 clones, 85% to 90% appearing once. Comment on this clone: Its cognate antigen is unknown.

Germline CDR1 SGHTA, CDR2 FQGTGA. This CDR3 has 15 amino acids. Trimming removed 4 bases from V and 8 bases from J; junction bases left unmatched: 10. Notes on the study in general: Some of the lowest clonal expansion was seen in partial responders at 0.1-3.0 mg/kg. Averaging showed that CD8+ T cells had more expanded clones than CD4+ did.

The chain links TRBV7-3 to TRBJ2-1; the match to TRBD2 covers 8 bases. Sequenced material: CD4+ or CD8+ T cells sorted from blood, taken in a trial of the OX40 agonist ivuxolimab. This receptor was obtained from an adult with an advanced solid tumor such as melanoma, head and neck, liver or kidney cancer. CDR3 coding DNA: TGTGCCAGCAGCTCGATCGGGGGGGAGGTTGATGAGCAGTTCTTC. It specifies CASSSIGGEVDEQFF. Full variable domain (outside the CDR3, taken from reference TRBV7-3 and TRBJ2-1): GAGVSQTPSNKVTEKGKYVELRCDPISGHTALYWYRQSLGQGPEFLIYFQGTGAADDSGLPNDRFFAVRPEGSVSTLKIQRTERGDSAVYLCASSSIGGEVDEQFFGPGTRLTVL.